Below, 24 T cell receptor beta chains from the same sample are listed, as sequenced in a study of immune evolution from preneoplasia to lung adenocarcinoma. The repertoire was sequenced with immunoSEQ multiplex PCR; TCRdb's copy has only in-frame clones and lacks some. The sample lists 30,000 to 45,000 clones; 74% were seen once. The sequenced material came from FFPE invasive lung adenocarcinoma tissue. These receptors originate from a person between 55 and 70 years old with lung adenocarcinoma.

This clone showed up just a few times. V gene TRBV11-3 combines with J gene TRBJ2-7; 7 bases align to TRBD1. CDR1 and CDR2 from the germline V gene are SGHNT and YENEEA. The CDR3 consists of 15 residues. With 4 bases clipped from V and 2 bases from J, the junction kept 8 bases outside the gene matches. CDR3 DNA: TGTGCCAGCAGCTCATACCGGGACAGCCCCTACGAGCAGTACTTC. It codes for CASSSYRDSPYEQYF.

This chain connects TRBV19 to TRBJ1-1, with 7 bases matching TRBD1. Germline CDR1 and CDR2: LNHDA and SQIVND (reference sequence). The V and J ends lost 8 bases and 4 bases, in that order; junction bases with no gene match: 4. CDR3 size: 12 residues. The CDR3 DNA reads TGTGCCAGTCGCCAGGGGGGCACTGAAGCTTTCTTT. This sequence encodes CASRQGGTEAFF.

The CDR3, as DNA: TGTGCCAGCGGGATTCAAGCGGGAGCTGTCAATGAGCAGTTCTTC. It yields the protein CASGIQAGAVNEQFF. The chain links TRBV6-5 to TRBJ2-1, with 8 bases that match TRBD2. The CDR3 runs 15 residues. Germline trimming cut 8 bases from V and 6 bases from J; bases unmatched to any gene: 12. Germline loops: CDR1 MNHEY, CDR2 SVGAGI.

Only a few counts were recorded for this clone. The V gene is TRBV12-5, the J gene TRBJ1-5; 12 nucleotides align to TRBD1. This CDR3 region has 21 residues. The V and J ends lost 0 bases and 1 base, in that order; junction bases with no gene match: 13. CDR1 is LGHNT, CDR2 FRNRAP, per germline. DNA for the CDR3: TGTGCTAGTGGTTTGGTACGGGCCGGGACAGGGGGCTCAGGAAGCAATCAGCCCCAGCATTTT. Translation: CASGLVRAGTGGSGSNQPQHF. Full variable domain (rest looked up from reference TRBV12-5 and TRBJ1-5): DARVTQTPRHKVTEMGQEVTMRCQPILGHNTVFWYRQTMMQGLELLAYFRNRAPLDDSGMPKDRFSAEMPDATLATLKIQPSEPRDSAVYFCASGLVRAGTGGSGSNQPQHFGDGTRLSIL.

V usage is TRBV4-1 and J usage is TRBJ2-2; no reliable D call. The CDR3 sequence is 13 residues long. Germline V CDR1 and CDR2: MGHRA, YSYEKL. Trimming left V 0 bases short and J 7 bases short, with 6 bases between. CDR3 sequence: CASSQDYHGELFF. The CDR3 DNA follows: TGCGCCAGCAGCCAAGATTATCACGGGGAGCTGTTTTTT.

This clone was observed once. J is TRBJ2-7 and V is TRBV7-6; 9 positions agree with TRBD2. The germline gives CDR1 SGHVS, CDR2 FNYEAQ. The trim removed 3 bases at V and 2 bases at J, leaving 5 bases unmatched. This CDR3 is built from 15 residues. CDR3 coding DNA: TGTGCCAGCAGCTTCCGACTAGCGGCACCCTACGAGCAGTACTTC. Protein product: CASSFRLAAPYEQYF.

This sequence joins TRBV15 and TRBJ2-1, with TRBD2 identical over 14 bases. The length of the CDR3 is 19 residues. J was trimmed by 5 bases and V by 4 bases; bases with no gene match: 13. Germline V gene sequence: CDR1 LNHNV, CDR2 YYDKDF (reference sequence). The DNA for the CDR3 is TGTGCCACCAGCACGACTAGCGGGAGGGCCTGGGGAGTGCACAATGAGCAGTTCTTC. Translating it yields CATSTTSGRAWGVHNEQFF.

Here the CDR3 reads CASSPRQGYNEQFF. In nucleotides, the CDR3 is TGTGCCAGCAGTCCTAGACAGGGGTACAATGAGCAGTTCTTC. The genes are TRBV28 and TRBJ2-1; TRBD1 matches at 8 bases. Trimming cost V 5 bases and J 4 bases; bases outside gene matches: 4. Per the germline V gene, CDR1 is MDHEN and CDR2 is SYDVKM. This CDR3 comprises 14 residues. Combining the CDR3 with reference TRBV28 and TRBJ2-1 gives the whole variable domain DVKVTQSSRYLVKRTGEKVFLECVQDMDHENMFWYRQDPGLGLRLIYFSYDVKMKEKGDIPEGYSVSREKKERFSLILESASTNQTSMYLCASSPRQGYNEQFFGPGTRLTVL.

The chain is built from TRBV2 and TRBJ2-1; D tentatively fits TRBD1 or TRBD2 (5 bases each). V lost 4 bases, J lost 8 bases, and 12 bases lay in between. This CDR3 comprises 13 residues. Germline V gene lookup returns CDR1 SNHLY and CDR2 FYNNEI. The CDR3 spells CASSAMGDHEQFF. The CDR3 DNA is TGTGCCAGCAGTGCCATGGGGGACCATGAGCAGTTCTTC.

The chain carries TRBV10-3 and TRBJ1-1; D possibly corresponds to TRBD1 (5 bases). Germline V gene sequence: CDR1 ENHRY, CDR2 SYGVKD. The CDR3 spans 17 residues. The V end lost 2 bases, the J end lost 0 bases, and 16 bases lay between the germline ends. CDR3 region: CAISEREMGQMNTEAFF. CDR3 DNA: TGTGCCATCAGTGAGCGGGAGATGGGGCAGATGAACACTGAAGCTTTCTTT.

This chain links TRBV12-5 with TRBJ2-1, with D possibly TRBD1 on 6 matching bases. Germline assignment: CDR1 LGHNT and CDR2 FRNRAP. The V end was cut by 0 bases, the J end by 7 bases, with 13 bases between. The CDR3 sequence is 15 residues long. For the CDR3, the DNA is TGTGCTAGTGGTTTGGTATCACAGGGAAGGAATGAGCAGTTCTTC. Residues: CASGLVSQGRNEQFF.

This chain links TRBV5-1 with TRBJ2-2; D may be TRBD1 or TRBD2 (5 bases each). This CDR3 is built from 17 residues. Germline CDR1 is SGHRS and CDR2 is YFSETQ. The V gene lost 4 bases and the J gene lost 7 bases, with 23 bases spanning the gap. DNA of the CDR3: TGCGCCAGCAGCGCCGAGACAGCGTTCGTCGGGGACGGGGAGCTGTTTTTT. Translating it yields CASSAETAFVGDGELFF.

V is TRBV30 and J is TRBJ2-7; 11 nucleotides line up with TRBD1. The CDR3 is made up of 14 amino acids. CDR1 is GTSNPN, CDR2 SVGIG, per germline (reference sequence). V dropped 0 bases and J dropped 3; count of bases not matched to a gene: 1. CDR3 loop: CAWSVGTGGYEQYF. The CDR3 nucleotides are TGTGCCTGGAGTGTGGGGACAGGGGGCTACGAGCAGTACTTC.

J is TRBJ1-3 and V is TRBV28; no clear D gene. CDR1 is MDHEN, CDR2 SYDVKM, per germline. The CDR3 length is 16 residues. The V end lost 3 bases, the J end lost 0 bases, and 12 bases lay between the germline ends. CDR3 in DNA: TGTGCCAGCAGTTTCTACAGTCTTAACTCTGGAAACACCATATATTTT. This translates into CASSFYSLNSGNTIYF.

Points on this clone: A much larger clone sits a single nucleotide away, making a read error possible. This chain joins TRBV5-6 and TRBJ2-5, with 13 bases that match TRBD2. Germline CDR1 is SGHDT and CDR2 is YYEEEE. The CDR3 is 16 amino acids. Losses at the gene ends were 0 bases for V and 3 bases for J; bases not matched to a gene: 2. CDR3 loop: CASSLEGLAGEETQYF. Here the CDR3 DNA reads TGTGCCAGCAGCTTGGAAGGACTAGCGGGAGAAGAGACCCAGTACTTC.

V is TRBV5-1 and J is TRBJ1-4; D gene unclear. Trimming left V 4 bases short and J 8 bases short, with 21 bases between. Germline CDR1 and CDR2: SGHRS and YFSETQ. The CDR3 contains 16 residues. In DNA form, the CDR3 reads TGCGCCAGCAGCCCCTGGAGTGGCAGTTTGAGCGAAAAACTGTTTTTT. Amino acids: CASSPWSGSLSEKLFF.

The rearrangement links TRBV4-1 to TRBJ2-1, with TRBD2 matching over 12 bases. Germline V gene data show CDR1 as MGHRA and CDR2 as YSYEKL. This CDR3 has 15 residues. Unmatched junction bases numbered 7, after V lost 5 bases and J lost 8 bases. CDR3 DNA sequence: TGCGCCAGCAGCATGAGACTAGCGGGAGAAGATGAGCAGTTCTTC. As protein: CASSMRLAGEDEQFF.

This clone occurred many times. The identical CDR3 is also encoded by other nucleotide sequences in the sample. This rearrangement joins TRBV7-9 to TRBJ2-7, with 7 bases aligning to TRBD1. Per germline, CDR1 SEHNR and CDR2 FQNEAQ (reference sequence). The CDR3 is made up of 15 amino acids. Unmatched junction bases numbered 12, after V lost 6 bases and J lost 4 bases. The CDR3, as DNA: TGTGCCAGCAGTTACGCGACAGGGATTAAATACGAGCAGTACTTC. Translated, it gives CASSYATGIKYEQYF.

This sequence joins TRBV2 and TRBJ2-3; D gene uncertain. Per the germline V gene, CDR1 is SNHLY and CDR2 is FYNNEI. The V end lost 7 bases, the J end lost 2 bases, and 13 bases lay between the germline ends. The CDR3 covers 14 residues. The chain's CDR3 is CASTEWQDTDTQYF. CDR3 nucleotide sequence: TGTGCCAGCACCGAATGGCAGGACACAGATACGCAGTATTTT. Filled out from reference TRBV2 and TRBJ2-3, the complete variable domain reads EPEVTQTPSHQVTQMGQEVILRCVPISNHLYFYWYRQILGQKVEFLVSFYNNEISEKSEIFDDQFSVERPDGSNFTLKIRSTKLEDSAMYFCASTEWQDTDTQYFGPGTRLTVL.

The V and J genes are TRBV5-8 and TRBJ2-1; a weak D match, TRBD1 (5 bases). Germline V gene sequence: CDR1 SGHTS, CDR2 YDEGEE. The CDR3 sequence is 13 residues long. Deletions cut 5 bases from V and 9 bases from J, with 15 bases between. CDR3 bases: TGTGCCAGCAGTCAATTCAGGGCCTCTGAGCAGTTCTTC. Translated, it gives CASSQFRASEQFF.

This chain uses TRBV29-1 with TRBJ2-7; 7 bases align to TRBD1. CDR1 and CDR2 (germline): SQVTM, ANQGSEA. This CDR3 has 13 amino acids. With V trimmed by 2 bases and J by 5 bases, 6 bases remained unmatched. The DNA of the CDR3 is TGCAGCGTTGAACACAGGGGAGCCAACGAGCAGTACTTC. Amino acids: CSVEHRGANEQYF.

The gene calls are TRBV6-1 and TRBJ2-5; D is uncertain. Germline V gene lookup returns CDR1 MNHNS and CDR2 SASEGT. Trimming left V 6 bases short and J 3 bases short, with 17 bases between. This CDR3 has 15 residues. CDR3 region: CASSIAPPHKETQYF. The CDR3 DNA sequence: TGTGCCAGCAGCATTGCGCCGCCGCACAAAGAGACCCAGTACTTC.

V and J are TRBV9 and TRBJ2-5; TRBD2 matches at 9 bases. The CDR3 runs 16 residues. V lost 3 bases to trimming and J lost 1 base; unmatched junction nucleotides: 7. The V gene's germline CDR1 is SGDLS and CDR2 YYNGEE. Here the CDR3 DNA reads TGTGCCAGCAGCGCAGAAGCGGGAGGTCCCCAAGAGACCCAGTACTTC. Its protein product is CASSAEAGGPQETQYF. Looking up the rest from reference TRBV9 and TRBJ2-5 gives the full variable domain: DSGVTQTPKHLITATGQRVTLRCSPRSGDLSVYWYQQSLDQGLQFLIQYYNGEERAKGNILERFSAQQFPDLHSELNLSSLELGDSALYFCASSAEAGGPQETQYFGPGTRLLVL.

The chain is built from TRBV27 and TRBJ2-7; TRBD2 matches 11 bases. Germline CDR1 reads MNHEY; CDR2 reads SMNVEV (reference sequence). This CDR3 has 15 amino acids. Unmatched junction bases numbered 6, after V lost 6 bases and J lost 2 bases. CDR3 residues: CASRALAGVTYEQYF. The CDR3 DNA sequence: TGTGCCAGCAGAGCACTAGCGGGAGTTACCTACGAGCAGTACTTC.